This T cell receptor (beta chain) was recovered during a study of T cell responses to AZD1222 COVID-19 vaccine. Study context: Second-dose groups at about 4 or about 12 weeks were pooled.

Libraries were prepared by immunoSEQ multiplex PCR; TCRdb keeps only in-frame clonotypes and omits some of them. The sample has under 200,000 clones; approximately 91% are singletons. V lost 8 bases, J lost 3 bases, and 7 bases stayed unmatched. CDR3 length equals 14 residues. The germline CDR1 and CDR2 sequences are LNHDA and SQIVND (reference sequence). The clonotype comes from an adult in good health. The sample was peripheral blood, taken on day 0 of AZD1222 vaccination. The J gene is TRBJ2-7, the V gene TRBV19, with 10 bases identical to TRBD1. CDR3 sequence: CASSLGQGNYEQYF. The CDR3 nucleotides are TGTGCCAGTTCGCTGGGACAGGGGAACTACGAGCAGTACTTC.